The 11 T cell receptor beta chains listed next were all sequenced from one sample in a study of patients and donors after allogeneic stem cell transplantation. MiXCR, run by TCRdb on the RT-PCR reads, gives a single entry per CDR3 protein. The sample shows a few hundred thousand distinct CDR3 sequences, 38% of them seen only once. Sequences were obtained from blood, either unsorted or a sorted T cell fraction (not recorded which). The receptors derive from a human donor who was either an allogeneic HSCT recipient or a stem cell or donor lymphocyte infusion donor (not recorded which). It is not recorded whose cells these are; they may come from a transplant donor.

The V gene is TRBV27, the J gene TRBJ2-5; 9 positions match TRBD2. The CDR3 sequence is 14 residues long. Germline values: CDR1 MNHEY, CDR2 SMNVEV (reference sequence). V gave up 5 bases and J gave up 5 bases; unmatched junction bases: 6. The CDR3 DNA is TGTGCCAGCAGTCTCGGGACTAGCATCGAGACCCAGTACTTC. This encodes CASSLGTSIETQYF.

The V and J genes are TRBV28 and TRBJ2-3, with 8 bases aligning to TRBD2. Germline values: CDR1 MDHEN, CDR2 SYDVKM. V was pared by 2 bases and J by 5 bases, with 12 bases of the junction left unmatched. There are 17 residues in the CDR3. CDR3 amino acids: CASSLILAGEGEDTQYF. The DNA of the CDR3 is TGTGCCAGCAGTTTAATCCTAGCGGGTGAGGGGGAAGATACGCAGTATTTT.

In its sample, this clonotype was seen a few times. The rearrangement joins TRBV20-1 to TRBJ1-4, with 8 bases fitting TRBD1. Germline V CDR1 and CDR2: DFQATT, SNEGSKA (reference sequence). The CDR3 contains 13 residues. Losses at the gene ends were 0 bases for V and 8 bases for J; bases not matched to a gene: 2. Written as DNA, the CDR3 is TGCAGTGCTAGAGACGACAGGGGAGAAAAACTGTTTTTT. It translates to CSARDDRGEKLFF.

This clonotype has only a few counts. V usage is TRBV4-1 and J usage is TRBJ1-6, with 9 positions matching TRBD1. The CDR3 is made up of 16 amino acids. Germline lookup yields CDR1 MGHRA and CDR2 YSYEKL. Germline trimming cut 1 base from V and 7 bases from J; bases unmatched to any gene: 5. CDR3 protein: CASSQVFGTGNSPLHF. For the CDR3, the DNA is TGCGCCAGCAGCCAAGTCTTCGGGACAGGGAATTCACCCCTCCACTTT.

V is TRBV7-9 and J is TRBJ1-1, with TRBD1 matching 9 bases. CDR3 length: 14 amino acids. The germline gives CDR1 SEHNR, CDR2 FQNEAQ (reference sequence). Trimming took 2 bases from V and 7 from J; bases not matched to a gene: 5. CDR3 DNA: TGTGCCAGCAGCTTACGGACAGGGGAGAGTGAAGCTTTCTTT. It encodes CASSLRTGESEAFF.

The chain recombines TRBV5-8 with TRBJ2-1, with D tentatively TRBD1 (5 bases). Germline V gene sequence: CDR1 SGHTS, CDR2 YDEGEE. The CDR3 extends over 15 amino acids. The V gene lost 4 bases and the J gene lost 8 bases, with 19 bases spanning the gap. This CDR3 reads CASSLGVVIRHEQFF. The CDR3 nucleotides are TGTGCCAGCAGCCTAGGGGTTGTGATCAGGCATGAGCAGTTCTTC. Full variable domain (missing parts from reference TRBV5-8 and TRBJ2-1): EAGVTQSPTHLIKTRGQQATLRCSPISGHTSVYWYQQALGLGLQFLLWYDEGEERNRGNFPPRFSGRQFPNYSSELNVNALELEDSALYLCASSLGVVIRHEQFFGPGTRLTVL.

V and J are TRBV6-2 or TRBV6-3 and TRBJ2-3, with 8 bases that match TRBD2. Germline V lookup: CDR1 MNHEY, CDR2 SVGEGT. V shed 6 bases and J 2 bases; nucleotides not matched to a gene: 10. The CDR3 covers 16 residues. CDR3 DNA sequence: TGTGCCAGCAGCCACCTCTCGGGAGGGGTCACAGATACGCAGTATTTT. Its translation: CASSHLSGGVTDTQYF.

This chain links TRBV20-1 with TRBJ1-5; D is unresolved. The CDR3 length is 13 residues. CDR1 and CDR2 from the germline V gene are DFQATT and SNEGSKA (reference sequence). V lost 3 bases and J lost 6, with 12 bases in between. The CDR3 nucleotides are TGCAGTGCTAGTCCGGGTAGTGGTCAGCCCCAGCATTTT. Translation gives CSASPGSGQPQHF.

The V gene is TRBV5-1, the J gene TRBJ1-4; D unclear. The CDR3 consists of 14 residues. With 8 bases removed from V and 5 bases from J, the gap between germline ends came to 16 bases. The germline V gene has CDR1 SGHRS and CDR2 YFSETQ. CDR3 bases: TGCGCCAGTCGCCTGCGACTGGGGAATGAAAAACTGTTTTTT. Protein sequence: CASRLRLGNEKLFF.

This clonotype was recorded only once. The chain combines TRBV5-1 with TRBJ2-1, with 9 positions matching TRBD1. V lost 1 base and J lost 9; bases outside the gene matches: 5. CDR3 length: 14 amino acids. Germline V gene data show CDR1 as SGHRS and CDR2 as YFSETQ. The CDR3 reads CASSLRTGGIEQFF. In nucleotides, the CDR3 is TGCGCCAGCAGCTTGCGAACAGGGGGCATTGAGCAGTTCTTC.

This clonotype was detected only a few times. This sequence joins TRBV20-1 and TRBJ2-1; D remains unclear. The CDR3 is 14 amino acids. CDR1 is DFQATT, CDR2 SNEGSKA, per germline (reference sequence). With 6 bases removed from V and 2 bases from J, the gap between germline ends came to 14 bases. The CDR3 sequence: CSAGRDETYNEQFF. DNA of the CDR3: TGCAGTGCAGGGCGAGACGAAACCTACAATGAGCAGTTCTTC.